These 12 T cell receptor beta chains share one sample of origin, sequenced in a study of cytomegalovirus exposure and HLA in healthy donors. 60 Vbeta and 13 Jbeta primers were used in PCR. Data came from immunoSEQ multiplex PCR; TCRdb stores just in-frame clones and leaves some out. Among some 130,000 clones listed, 70% to 80% were seen once. The source material was PBMCs. Every receptor here comes from a man aged 45-65 years in good health and CMV-seronegative.

The chain joins TRBV7-2 to TRBJ2-5, with 10 nucleotides matching TRBD1. There are 15 residues in the CDR3. Trimming cost V 5 bases and J 7 bases; bases outside gene matches: 10. Germline assignment: CDR1 SGHTA and CDR2 FQGNSA. The CDR3 is CASSGTGVSEATQYF. As DNA, the CDR3 is TGTGCCAGCAGCGGGACAGGGGTCTCTGAGGCGACCCAGTACTTC.

V is TRBV6-5 and J is TRBJ2-1, with 7 bases identical to TRBD2. V was clipped by 5 bases and J by 8 bases; unmatched bases: 12. The CDR3 covers 15 residues. Germline V gene lookup returns CDR1 MNHEY and CDR2 SVGAGI. CDR3 residues: CASSAPGAGEDEQFF. The CDR3 bases are TGTGCCAGCAGTGCCCCCGGGGCGGGAGAGGATGAGCAGTTCTTC.

This clone was detected a few times. This chain uses TRBV12-5 with TRBJ2-3, with TRBD2 matching over 9 bases. The CDR3 is 17 residues long. In germline, CDR1 is LGHNT, CDR2 FRNRAP. V gave up 6 bases and J gave up 0 bases; unmatched junction bases: 10. The CDR3: CASGPGTSPFSTDTQYF. The CDR3 DNA follows: TGTGCTAGTGGCCCGGGGACTAGCCCCTTCAGCACAGATACGCAGTATTTT.

This sequence joins TRBV6-1 and TRBJ2-2; maybe TRBD1 (7 bases). The CDR3 totals 13 residues. Trimming removed 10 bases from V and 4 bases from J, with 13 bases in between. The germline V gene encodes CDR1 MNHNS and CDR2 SASEGT. CDR3 bases: TGTGCCACCGACAGGGAGGTCACCGGGGAGCTGTTTTTT. This sequence encodes CATDREVTGELFF.

The J gene is TRBJ2-3, the V gene TRBV6-1; D may be TRBD1 (6 bases). V lost 4 bases and J 3 bases, leaving 17 bases between the germline ends. Germline values: CDR1 MNHNS, CDR2 SASEGT. The CDR3 runs to 16 residues. The CDR3, as DNA: TGTGCCAGCAGTGCAGGGATTCAGGGGTTTACAGATACGCAGTATTTT. It specifies CASSAGIQGFTDTQYF.

The V call is TRBV7-2, the J call TRBJ2-2; TRBD1 is a possible D gene (5 bases). CDR3 size: 13 residues. Trimming left V 5 bases short and J 7 bases short, with 11 bases between. CDR1 and CDR2 from the germline V gene are SGHTA and FQGNSA. CDR3: CASSPRVGGELFF. CDR3 DNA: TGTGCCAGCAGCCCCAGGGTGGGCGGGGAGCTGTTTTTT.

This chain uses TRBV15 with TRBJ2-5, with D perhaps matching TRBD1 (5 bases). Germline lookup yields CDR1 LNHNV and CDR2 YYDKDF (reference sequence). V was trimmed by 1 base and J by 5 bases, leaving 11 bases between them. The CDR3 contains 14 residues. The CDR3 DNA is TGTGCCACCAGCAGAGGGGGCGAAGAGGAGACCCAGTACTTC. Amino acid sequence: CATSRGGEEETQYF.

V is TRBV7-8 and J is TRBJ1-1, with D maybe TRBD1 (6 bases). Trimming removed 4 bases at V and 5 bases at J, with 11 bases between. The CDR3 sequence is 13 residues long. Germline V CDR1 and CDR2: SGHVS, FQNEAQ. CDR3 DNA sequence: TGTGCCAGCAGCTCCACAGGGCGAACTGAAGCTTTCTTT. Protein: CASSSTGRTEAFF.

The chain combines TRBV28 with TRBJ2-5; D gene uncertain. Looked up from germline, CDR1 is MDHEN and CDR2 is SYDVKM. V was trimmed by 5 bases and J by 5 bases, leaving 12 bases between them. The CDR3 contains 13 residues. CDR3 loop: CASSPGGAETQYF. CDR3 coding DNA: TGTGCCAGCAGTCCCGGTGGTGCGGAGACCCAGTACTTC.

This clone was found once. This chain uses TRBV4-1 with TRBJ1-2, with D perhaps matching TRBD1 (6 bases). From germline, CDR1 is MGHRA and CDR2 YSYEKL. The CDR3 contains 13 residues. V lost 0 bases, J lost 4 bases, and 6 bases lay in between. The CDR3 sequence is CASSQEQGYGYTF. The CDR3 coding sequence is TGCGCCAGCAGCCAAGAACAGGGCTATGGCTACACCTTC.

The count of this clone is one. The chain uses TRBV2 and TRBJ1-1, with D possibly being TRBD1 (6 bases). This CDR3 comprises 14 residues. CDR1 is SNHLY and CDR2 is FYNNEI in the germline V gene. Trimming took off 6 bases at V and 3 bases at J, with 14 bases between the two ends. The DNA of the CDR3 is TGTGCCAGCAGGTCCACAGGGATACACACTGAAGCTTTCTTT. This sequence encodes CASRSTGIHTEAFF.

The chain joins TRBV7-8 to TRBJ1-5, with D uncertain. The V end was cut by 1 base, the J end by 4 bases, with 14 bases between. CDR1 is SGHVS, CDR2 FQNEAQ, per germline. The length of the CDR3 is 16 residues. The CDR3 sequence: CASSLVGGVGNQPQHF. For the CDR3, the DNA is TGTGCCAGCAGCTTAGTCGGCGGGGTAGGAAATCAGCCCCAGCATTTT.